The rows below give T cell receptor beta chains drawn from one sample of a study of chemoradiotherapy in HPV16-positive cancers. This table comes from immunoSEQ multiplex PCR, and its TCRdb copy is limited to in-frame clones, with some not included. Seen here are about 5,500 clones, under 85% observed once, and the top ten hold under 20%. The specimen was collected from a patient who underwent chemoradiotherapy. The receptors stem from a human donor with HPV-associated anogenital cancer. Both conserved end residues are part of each CDR3. The D gene is left open where the match is weak. A clone size is listed for some rows: how often the clone was seen (once, few, many), or a class if it is expanded.

V: TRBV11-2
J: TRBJ2-1
D: NA
size: NA
CDR3: CASSLGREGEQFF
DNA: TGTGCCAGCAGCTTAGGCAGAGAGGGGGAGCAGTTCTTC

V: TRBV27
J: TRBJ2-1
D: TRBD2
size: NA
CDR3: CASSPARTSGEQFF
DNA: TGTGCCAGCAGTCCCGCCCGGACTAGCGGAGAGCAGTTCTTC

V: TRBV15
J: TRBJ1-5
D: TRBD1
size: NA
CDR3: CATSKGAGQPQHF
DNA: TGTGCCACCAGCAAGGGGGCGGGTCAGCCCCAGCATTTT

V: TRBV28
J: TRBJ2-7
D: NA
size: NA
CDR3: CASSSQARDPYEQYF
DNA: TGTGCCAGCAGTTCACAGGCCAGGGACCCCTACGAGCAGTACTTC

V: TRBV10-3
J: TRBJ1-3
D: TRBD1
size: NA
CDR3: CAIRLGQGASGNTIYF
DNA: TGTGCCATCAGGCTGGGACAGGGGGCTAGTGGAAACACCATATATTTT

V: TRBV19
J: TRBJ1-5
D: NA
size: NA
CDR3: CASSLRNQPQHF
DNA: TGTGCCAGTAGCCTCAGGAATCAGCCCCAGCATTTT

V: TRBV4-1
J: TRBJ2-1
D: TRBD2
size: NA
CDR3: CASSQQGHPGLAGGPKGNEQFF
DNA: TGCGCCAGCAGCCAGCAGGGGCATCCGGGACTAGCGGGAGGACCCAAGGGAAATGAGCAGTTCTTC

V: TRBV7-2
J: TRBJ1-5
D: NA
size: NA
CDR3: CASSFRLNQPQHF
DNA: TGTGCCAGCAGCTTTCGCTTGAATCAGCCCCAGCATTTT

V: TRBV2
J: TRBJ1-2
D: NA
size: NA
CDR3: CASTPGSSHGYTF
DNA: TGTGCCAGCACGCCAGGGAGCAGCCATGGCTACACCTTC

V: TRBV28
J: TRBJ2-2
D: NA
size: NA
CDR3: CASSIQGAGELFF
DNA: TGTGCCAGCAGTATTCAGGGAGCCGGGGAGCTGTTTTTT

V: TRBV11-3
J: TRBJ2-1
D: TRBD2
size: NA
CDR3: CASSSGGYNEQFF
DNA: TGTGCCAGCAGCTCGGGGGGGTACAATGAGCAGTTCTTC

V: TRBV6-6
J: TRBJ1-5
D: NA
size: NA
CDR3: CASSYALNQPQHF
DNA: TGTGCCAGCAGTTACGCACTCAATCAGCCCCAGCATTTT

V: TRBV7-9
J: TRBJ1-4
D: NA
size: NA
CDR3: CASSLGRVSANEKLFF
DNA: TGTGCCAGCAGCTTAGGTAGGGTATCGGCTAATGAAAAACTGTTTTTT

V: TRBV11-3
J: TRBJ2-2
D: TRBD2
size: NA
CDR3: CASSSKGLAGGFGTGELFF
DNA: TGTGCCAGCAGCTCAAAGGGACTAGCGGGAGGTTTTGGCACCGGGGAGCTGTTTTTT

V: TRBV5-1
J: TRBJ2-5
D: TRBD2
size: NA
CDR3: CASSLDPGLAETQYF
DNA: TGCGCCAGCAGCTTGGACCCGGGACTAGCGGAGACCCAGTACTTC

V: TRBV2
J: TRBJ1-6
D: TRBD1
size: NA
CDR3: CASSEAGTGLSPLHF
DNA: TGTGCCAGCAGTGAAGCGGGGACAGGGTTATCACCCCTCCACTTT

V: TRBV2
J: TRBJ1-6
D: NA
size: NA
CDR3: CASSATQGESSPLHF
DNA: TGTGCCAGCAGCGCAACACAGGGAGAAAGTTCACCCCTCCACTTT

V: TRBV6-1
J: TRBJ2-7
D: TRBD1
size: NA
CDR3: CASIRDRGHEQYF
DNA: TGTGCCAGCATTAGAGACAGGGGGCACGAGCAGTACTTC

V: TRBV7-7
J: TRBJ2-1
D: TRBD2
size: NA
CDR3: CASSLGPSGRRLFF
DNA: TGTGCCAGCAGCTTAGGGCCTAGCGGGAGGAGACTGTTCTTC

V: TRBV28
J: TRBJ1-2
D: NA
size: few
CDR3: CASSLRQLGYGYTF
DNA: TGTGCCAGCAGTTTACGGCAACTCGGCTATGGCTACACCTTC

V: TRBV15
J: TRBJ2-3
D: NA
size: NA
CDR3: CATKGTDTQYF
DNA: TGTGCCACCAAGGGCACAGATACGCAGTATTTT

V: TRBV7-3
J: TRBJ2-5
D: TRBD2
size: NA
CDR3: CASSFSGSHQGTQYF
DNA: TGTGCCAGCAGCTTTAGCGGGAGCCACCAGGGGACCCAGTACTTC

V: TRBV4-2
J: TRBJ2-7
D: NA
size: NA
CDR3: CASSQVLGVGSYEQYF
DNA: TGTGCCAGCAGCCAAGTACTGGGAGTTGGATCCTACGAGCAGTACTTC

V: TRBV5-4
J: TRBJ2-7
D: NA
size: NA
CDR3: CASSSGQSRYEQYF
DNA: TGTGCCAGCAGCTCTGGACAGAGCCGCTACGAGCAGTACTTC

V: TRBV14
J: TRBJ1-3
D: NA
size: NA
CDR3: CASSQEFRLPGNTIYF
DNA: TGTGCCAGCAGCCAAGAATTCAGACTCCCTGGAAACACCATATATTTT

V: TRBV27
J: TRBJ2-5
D: TRBD2
size: NA
CDR3: CARRRRTSGEETQYF
DNA: TGTGCCAGGAGACGCAGGACTAGCGGGGAAGAGACCCAGTACTTC

V: TRBV18
J: TRBJ1-3
D: NA
size: NA
CDR3: CASSPSRDPTSGNTIYF
DNA: TGTGCCAGCTCACCCTCCCGGGACCCAACCTCTGGAAACACCATATATTTT

V: TRBV7-2
J: TRBJ1-1
D: NA
size: NA
CDR3: CASSLSVSGSTEAFF
DNA: TGTGCCAGCAGCTTATCTGTCTCAGGGAGTACTGAAGCTTTCTTT

V: TRBV10-3
J: TRBJ2-1
D: TRBD2
size: NA
CDR3: CAISESGAMWTSGKNEQFF
DNA: TGTGCCATCAGTGAGTCGGGGGCAATGTGGACTAGCGGGAAGAATGAGCAGTTCTTC

V: TRBV29-1
J: TRBJ2-3
D: NA
size: NA
CDR3: CSVRLFGGQSSTDTQYF
DNA: TGCAGCGTCCGGCTCTTTGGTGGCCAGTCTAGCACAGATACGCAGTATTTT

V: TRBV27
J: TRBJ2-7
D: TRBD2
size: NA
CDR3: CASSLRSPAGELQNYEQYF
DNA: TGTGCCAGCAGTTTAAGGAGCCCAGCGGGAGAACTTCAGAACTACGAGCAGTACTTC

V: TRBV6-1
J: TRBJ2-3
D: TRBD2
size: NA
CDR3: CASSELAGGPDTQYF
DNA: TGTGCCAGCAGTGAACTAGCGGGAGGGCCAGATACGCAGTATTTT

V: TRBV12-5
J: TRBJ1-3
D: NA
size: NA
CDR3: CASGLVLGQGENTIYF
DNA: TGTGCTAGTGGTTTGGTACTCGGGCAGGGTGAAAACACCATATATTTT

V: TRBV19
J: TRBJ2-2
D: TRBD2
size: NA
CDR3: CASSIVTGTSVAGELFF
DNA: TGTGCCAGTAGTATAGTAACCGGGACTAGCGTGGCCGGGGAGCTGTTTTTT

V: TRBV5-1
J: TRBJ2-1
D: TRBD2
size: NA
CDR3: CASSLEGTSGGEQFF
DNA: TGCGCCAGCAGCTTGGAGGGGACTAGCGGGGGTGAGCAGTTCTTC

V: TRBV19
J: TRBJ1-1
D: TRBD1
size: few
CDR3: CASRETGASTEAFF
DNA: TGTGCCAGTAGAGAGACAGGGGCGAGCACTGAAGCTTTCTTT

V: TRBV2
J: TRBJ1-2
D: NA
size: once
CDR3: CASGTSGYGYTF
DNA: TGTGCCAGCGGCACTTCCGGGTATGGCTACACCTTC

V: TRBV2
J: TRBJ2-7
D: NA
size: few
CDR3: CASSHEDSSYEQYF
DNA: TGTGCCAGCAGTCACGAGGATTCTTCCTACGAGCAGTACTTC

V: TRBV7-9
J: TRBJ1-6
D: NA
size: NA
CDR3: CASSLEESPLHF
DNA: TGTGCCAGCAGCTTAGAAGAATCACCCCTCCACTTT

V: TRBV9
J: TRBJ2-7
D: NA
size: NA
CDR3: CASSVLGDSYEQYF
DNA: TGTGCCAGCAGCGTATTGGGCGACTCCTACGAGCAGTACTTC

V: TRBV6-6
J: TRBJ2-5
D: NA
size: NA
CDR3: CASRISGEETQYF
DNA: TGTGCCAGCAGGATCTCAGGGGAAGAGACCCAGTACTTC

V: TRBV5-1
J: TRBJ1-1
D: NA
size: NA
CDR3: CASRGQSNTEAFF
DNA: TGCGCCAGCAGGGGACAATCGAACACTGAAGCTTTCTTT

V: TRBV4-1
J: TRBJ2-6
D: NA
size: NA
CDR3: CASSGDEPQSRANVLTF
DNA: TGCGCCAGCAGCGGGGACGAACCACAAAGTCGGGCCAACGTCCTGACTTTC

V: TRBV7-9
J: TRBJ2-7
D: NA
size: NA
CDR3: CASSQTVYEQYF
DNA: TGTGCCAGCAGCCAAACCGTCTACGAGCAGTACTTC

V: TRBV19
J: TRBJ2-6
D: NA
size: NA
CDR3: CASSLQAHSGANVLTF
DNA: TGTGCCAGTAGTTTACAGGCCCACTCTGGGGCCAACGTCCTGACTTTC

V: TRBV7-9
J: TRBJ1-2
D: NA
size: once
CDR3: CASSLDSRYTF
DNA: TGTGCCAGCAGCTTGGACAGCCGCTACACCTTC

V: TRBV19
J: TRBJ1-1
D: NA
size: NA
CDR3: CASSMVKGTEAFF
DNA: TGTGCCAGTAGTATGGTAAAGGGCACTGAAGCTTTCTTT

V: TRBV7-9
J: TRBJ1-6
D: NA
size: NA
CDR3: CASSFVAGPGSPLHF
DNA: TGTGCCAGCAGCTTCGTAGCAGGGCCGGGATCACCCCTCCACTTT

V: TRBV28
J: TRBJ1-1
D: NA
size: NA
CDR3: CASLVGYRNTEAFF
DNA: TGTGCCAGTCTGGTGGGTTATAGGAACACTGAAGCTTTCTTT

V: TRBV10-3
J: TRBJ1-4
D: NA
size: few
CDR3: CAIRKGGGIGEKLFF
DNA: TGTGCCATCAGGAAAGGCGGTGGGATTGGCGAAAAACTGTTTTTT

V: TRBV28
J: TRBJ1-1
D: NA
size: NA
CDR3: CASSPMRLTYAEAFF
DNA: TGTGCCAGCAGTCCTATGCGACTCACGTACGCTGAAGCTTTCTTT

V: TRBV10-3
J: TRBJ2-3
D: TRBD1
size: NA
CDR3: CAISVGQGTDTQYF
DNA: TGTGCCATCAGTGTTGGACAGGGCACAGATACGCAGTATTTT

V: TRBV19
J: TRBJ2-1
D: TRBD2
size: once
CDR3: CASTPGTSGRGNEQFF
DNA: TGTGCCAGTACACCGGGGACTAGCGGTAGGGGCAATGAGCAGTTCTTC

V: TRBV19
J: TRBJ1-5
D: TRBD1
size: NA
CDR3: CASSIGPRGDLNTNQPQHF
DNA: TGTGCCAGTAGTATCGGGCCCAGGGGGGACCTGAATACGAATCAGCCCCAGCATTTT

V: TRBV30
J: TRBJ2-7
D: NA
size: NA
CDR3: CAWRGSWGSEQYF
DNA: TGTGCCTGGAGGGGTTCGTGGGGGAGCGAGCAGTACTTC

V: TRBV28
J: TRBJ1-2
D: TRBD1
size: NA
CDR3: CASSLRDSYYGYTF
DNA: TGTGCCAGCAGTTTACGGGACAGCTACTATGGCTACACCTTC

V: TRBV9
J: TRBJ2-1
D: TRBD2
size: once
CDR3: CASSVDPGGSDEQFF
DNA: TGTGCCAGCAGCGTAGACCCGGGAGGAAGCGATGAGCAGTTCTTC

V: TRBV18
J: TRBJ2-5
D: NA
size: once
CDR3: CASSPSGLGGETQYF
DNA: TGTGCCAGCTCACCTTCAGGACTAGGGGGAGAGACCCAGTACTTC

V: TRBV19
J: TRBJ2-1
D: TRBD2
size: NA
CDR3: CASSIVAGGPQNEQFF
DNA: TGTGCCAGTAGTATCGTTGCGGGAGGGCCTCAAAATGAGCAGTTCTTC